The 16 T cell receptor beta chains below all came from one sample that was sequenced in a study of identical twins. TCRdb used MiXCR to reprocess the 5' RACE reads, holding one entry per CDR3 protein. Here the sample spans about 730,000 distinct CDR3 sequences, 21% being singletons. The same sample was also studied in work on T cells expressing NK-cell markers.

Sequenced input: PBMCs. The receptors derive from a woman aged 18-29 years in good health.

The DNA of the CDR3 is TGCGCCAGCAGCCTTGAGGAGGCTTCCGAGCAGTACTTC. It codes for CASSLEEASEQYF. V and J are TRBV4-3 and TRBJ2-7; D is possibly TRBD2 (5 bases). Trimming left V 4 bases short and J 6 bases short, with 13 bases between. This CDR3 is built from 13 residues. CDR1 LGHNA and CDR2 YSLEER come from the germline V gene.

This clonotype was recorded a few times. V gene TRBV15 combines with J gene TRBJ2-7, with 11 bases aligning to TRBD1. The CDR3 contains 14 residues. The ends lost 0 bases at V and 7 bases at J; junction bases unmatched: 2. CDR1 and CDR2 (germline): LNHNV, YYDKDF (reference sequence). The CDR3 region is CATSRDGTGGEQYF. CDR3 sequence (DNA): TGTGCCACCAGCAGAGACGGGACAGGGGGAGAGCAGTACTTC.

This clonotype has just a few counts. The chain links TRBV29-1 to TRBJ2-7; D is ambiguous. Per the germline V gene, CDR1 is SQVTM and CDR2 is ANQGSEA. V lost 4 bases to trimming and J lost 6 bases, with 13 bases between them. The CDR3 runs to 12 residues. In DNA form, the CDR3 reads TGCAGCGTTGTGGGGAATCCCCCCGAGCAGTACTTC. As protein: CSVVGNPPEQYF.

This clonotype has just a few counts. The chain is built from TRBV29-1 and TRBJ2-3; no firm D call. This CDR3 contains 11 residues. Germline V CDR1 and CDR2: SQVTM, ANQGSEA. Between the trimmed V and J ends, which lost 5 bases and 2 bases, there was a span of 5 bases. CDR3 sequence (DNA): TGCAGCGTTTCGGTCACAGATACGCAGTATTTT. Amino acids: CSVSVTDTQYF.

This clonotype was detected a few times. CDR3 nucleotides: TGCAGTGCTAGAGAATCCAGGACGCAGTATTTT. It specifies CSARESRTQYF. The chain is built from TRBV20-1 and TRBJ2-3; D call uncertain. The CDR3 length is 11 residues. V was clipped by 0 bases and J by 9 bases, with 7 bases between them. Germline values: CDR1 DFQATT, CDR2 SNEGSKA (reference sequence).

The chain couples TRBV3-1 to TRBJ2-3; 9 bases map to TRBD2. CDR1 and CDR2 (germline): LGHDT, YNNKEL (reference sequence). This CDR3 is built from 15 residues. J lost 5 bases, V lost 4 bases, and 7 bases had no gene match. The CDR3: CASSPGTSRKDTQYF. The CDR3 DNA is TGTGCCAGCAGCCCCGGGACTAGCAGGAAAGATACGCAGTATTTT.

This clonotype was detected ten times or more. This chain uses TRBV9 with TRBJ1-5, with a possible D match to TRBD1 (5 bases). The V end was cut by 2 bases, the J end by 0 bases, with 15 bases between. Germline CDR1 is SGDLS and CDR2 is YYNGEE. The CDR3 runs 17 residues. CDR3 in DNA: TGTGCCAGCAGCGTCATAATGGGGGTTTGTAGCAATCAGCCCCAGCATTTT. Its protein product is CASSVIMGVCSNQPQHF.

This clonotype was detected once. The CDR3 DNA is TGTGCCAGCAGGTTTACAGGGGGCTCAGGCTACGAGCAGTACTTC. This encodes CASRFTGGSGYEQYF. This chain links TRBV7-3 with TRBJ2-7; 9 bases agree with TRBD1. The CDR3 runs to 15 residues. V lost 6 bases and J lost 3; bases outside the gene matches: 9. In germline, CDR1 is SGHTA, CDR2 FQGTGA.

This clonotype was counted at least ten times. The V gene is TRBV6-5, the J gene TRBJ2-1, with no clear D. Trimming cost V 4 bases and J 6 bases, with 16 bases left between them. This CDR3 is built from 15 residues. CDR1 is MNHEY, CDR2 SVGAGI, per germline. CDR3 nucleotides: TGTGCCAGCAGTTCCCCGATGCTGACTGGCAATGAGCAGTTCTTC. Its protein product is CASSSPMLTGNEQFF.

This chain uses TRBV29-1 with TRBJ1-2; D perhaps matches TRBD1 (5 bases). The CDR3 sequence is 13 residues long. Trimming cost V 7 bases and J 1 base, with 13 bases left between them. Germline V CDR1 and CDR2: SQVTM, ANQGSEA. As DNA, the CDR3 is TGCAGCGCCCCAAGCCAGGGTAACTATGGCTACACCTTC. This sequence encodes CSAPSQGNYGYTF.

The rearrangement joins TRBV6-2 or TRBV6-3 to TRBJ1-1, with a tentative D call TRBD1 (6 bases). The CDR3 has 15 residues. Germline-derived CDR1 and CDR2 are MNHEY and SVGEGT. V lost 7 bases, J lost 6 bases, and 21 bases lay in between. The CDR3 is CASTWGGTYLPEAFF. The CDR3 DNA follows: TGTGCCAGCACCTGGGGGGGGACATATCTACCTGAAGCTTTCTTT.

The chain is built from TRBV20-1 and TRBJ2-7; 8 bases match TRBD2. CDR1 is DFQATT and CDR2 is SNEGSKA in the germline V gene (reference sequence). The CDR3 consists of 16 residues. With 4 bases clipped from V and 0 bases from J, the junction kept 11 bases outside the gene matches. CDR3 loop: CSAITTTSGTSYEQYF. CDR3 DNA: TGCAGTGCTATTACAACTACTAGCGGTACCTCCTACGAGCAGTACTTC.

This clonotype has a count of ten or more. This rearrangement joins TRBV6-4 to TRBJ1-6; 8 nucleotides align to TRBD1. This CDR3 has 15 amino acids. CDR1 and CDR2 (germline): MRHNA, SNTAGT. The J segment lost 7 bases and the V segment lost 5 bases, leaving 7 bases of the junction unmatched. The CDR3 sequence: CASSPGQGGNSPLHF. CDR3 sequence (DNA): TGTGCCAGCAGTCCCGGACAGGGCGGGAATTCACCCCTCCACTTT.

The genes are TRBV20-1 and TRBJ2-1, with D tentatively TRBD1 (5 bases). V lost 5 bases and J lost 6, with 20 bases in between. Germline assignment: CDR1 DFQATT and CDR2 SNEGSKA (reference sequence). The CDR3 extends over 15 amino acids. The DNA of the CDR3 is TGCAGTGCTTTGTCCCCCAGGGTGGGTTTCAATGAGCAGTTCTTC. Protein: CSALSPRVGFNEQFF.

This clonotype has ten or more counts. The chain joins TRBV7-3 to TRBJ2-3; the match to TRBD2 covers 7 bases. V shed 6 bases, J shed 4 bases, and the junction held 4 bases outside the gene matches. The CDR3 has 13 amino acids. CDR1 SGHTA and CDR2 FQGTGA come from the germline V gene. The CDR3 nucleotides are TGTGCCAGCAGTTTTGGGGGGGCAGATACGCAGTATTTT. It yields the protein CASSFGGADTQYF.

This clonotype has at least ten counts. The DNA for the CDR3 is TGCAGTGCTAGGGCTCGGGACACCAGACCCCTCCACTTT. Its protein product is CSARARDTRPLHF. V and J are TRBV20-1 and TRBJ1-6, with D possibly matching TRBD1 (6 bases). This CDR3 region has 13 residues. Looked up from germline, CDR1 is DFQATT and CDR2 is SNEGSKA (reference sequence). V was pared by 3 bases and J by 12 bases, with 15 bases between.